The 17 T cell receptor beta chains below were found in one sample sequenced in a study of CD8+ T cells in alopecia areata. It was cDNA, reverse transcribed from extracted RNA, that served as the sequencing template. Sequencing was performed with immunoSEQ multiplex PCR; in TCRdb, only in-frame clones are kept and a portion is missing. Of 150,000 to 200,000 clones in the sample, 50% to 70% are singletons; the top ten hold roughly 14%. This sample comprised CD4+ T cells sorted from blood, obtained at week 0. These receptors were collected from a human donor with alopecia areata.

This clone was detected only once. This sequence joins TRBV7-2 and TRBJ2-7; 9 bases match TRBD2. There are 15 residues in the CDR3. V was pared by 1 base and J by 6 bases, with 7 bases of the junction left unmatched. Germline V gene lookup returns CDR1 SGHTA and CDR2 FQGNSA. CDR3 in DNA: TGTGCCAGCAGCTTAGGCGGGGGGGCGGTCTCCGAGCAGTACTTC. As protein: CASSLGGGAVSEQYF. The full variable domain, rest sourced from reference TRBV7-2 and TRBJ2-7, is GAGVSQSPSNKVTEKGKDVELRCDPISGHTALYWYRQSLGQGLEFLIYFQGNSAPDKSGLPSDRFSAERTGGSVSTLTIQRTQQEDSAVYLCASSLGGGAVSEQYFGPGTRLTVT.

Here the CDR3 reads CASSFRVTYEQYF. The CDR3 DNA follows: TGTGCCAGCAGTTTTCGGGTAACCTACGAGCAGTACTTC. This rearrangement joins TRBV2 to TRBJ2-5, with D unresolved. The J call is in doubt because the DNA end fits TRBJ2-7 better. This CDR3 spans 13 amino acids. The germline V gene has CDR1 SNHLY and CDR2 FYNNEI.

This sequence joins TRBV30 and TRBJ2-2; 11 bases map to TRBD2. CDR1 is GTSNPN and CDR2 is SVGIG in the germline V gene (reference sequence). The V and J ends lost 3 bases and 7 bases, in that order; junction bases with no gene match: 10. This CDR3 comprises 16 residues. In DNA, the CDR3 is TGTGCCTGGAGGGACCTTAGCGGGGGGGCGCGCGGGGAGCTGTTTTTT. Its translation is CAWRDLSGGARGELFF.

The chain uses TRBV18 and TRBJ1-5; TRBD1 might be the D (5 bases). V gave up 0 bases and J gave up 3 bases, with 12 bases separating them. Germline lookup yields CDR1 KGHSH and CDR2 LQKENI. This CDR3 is built from 16 residues. CDR3 DNA: TGTGCCAGCTCACCACCTGGCAGGGCTATCAATCAGCCCCAGCATTTT. This codes for CASSPPGRAINQPQHF.

This rearrangement joins TRBV29-1 to TRBJ1-1; D call uncertain. Germline-derived CDR1 and CDR2 are SQVTM and ANQGSEA. This CDR3 comprises 10 residues. V was shortened by 4 bases and J by 4 bases, with 4 bases between the two germline ends. This CDR3 is CSVVFTEAFF. The DNA for the CDR3 is TGCAGCGTTGTATTCACTGAAGCTTTCTTT.

This clone was seen a few times. Written as DNA, the CDR3 is TGTGCCTGGAGTGGAGGGCGTGGCACTGAAGCTTTCTTT. Translated: CAWSGGRGTEAFF. The J gene is TRBJ1-1, the V gene TRBV30; D is undetermined. V lost 1 base to trimming and J lost 4 bases, with 10 bases between them. Germline loops: CDR1 GTSNPN, CDR2 SVGIG (reference sequence). There are 13 residues in the CDR3.

The J gene is TRBJ1-2, the V gene TRBV29-1, with D perhaps TRBD1 (6 bases). Trimming took 4 bases from V and 0 from J, leaving 12 bases between them. The CDR3 loop spans 14 amino acids. Per germline, CDR1 SQVTM and CDR2 ANQGSEA. The chain's CDR3 is CSVVRGPPNYGYTF. CDR3 in DNA: TGCAGCGTTGTGCGGGGGCCTCCTAACTATGGCTACACCTTC.

V gene TRBV30 combines with J gene TRBJ2-7; 10 positions agree with TRBD1. Germline V gene data show CDR1 as GTSNPN and CDR2 as SVGIG (reference sequence). Germline trimming cut 4 bases from V and 3 bases from J; bases unmatched to any gene: 12. This CDR3 has 16 residues. The CDR3 protein is CAWTGNTGQGNYEQYF. The CDR3, as DNA: TGTGCCTGGACCGGAAACACGGGACAGGGGAACTACGAGCAGTACTTC.

V is TRBV25-1 and J is TRBJ2-5; D is undetermined. This CDR3 has 15 residues. Germline values: CDR1 MGHDK, CDR2 SYGVNS. Trimming shortened V by 1 base and J by 1 base, and 10 bases separated the two germline ends. CDR3 nucleotide sequence: TGTGCCAGCAGTGAATTACCTGACTTCCAAGAGACCCAGTACTTC. Protein: CASSELPDFQETQYF.

The chain links TRBV29-1 to TRBJ1-2, with a possible D match to TRBD1 (5 bases). Germline CDR1 SQVTM, CDR2 ANQGSEA. The V end was cut by 5 bases, the J end by 8 bases, with 21 bases between. The CDR3 totals 14 residues. For the CDR3, the DNA is TGCAGCGTTTATATTGACCAAAGACAGATGGGCTACACCTTC. It translates to CSVYIDQRQMGYTF.

This clone was counted between two and nine times. V and J are TRBV10-3 and TRBJ1-6, with 9 bases lining up with TRBD1. The germline V gene has CDR1 ENHRY and CDR2 SYGVKD. The CDR3 has 16 amino acids. Germline trimming cut 5 bases from V and 7 bases from J; bases unmatched to any gene: 9. This CDR3 is CAISWDRAGANSPLHF. CDR3 in DNA: TGTGCCATCAGTTGGGACAGGGCCGGAGCCAATTCACCCCTCCACTTT.

V is TRBV4-2 and J is TRBJ1-2, with 8 positions matching TRBD1. Germline lookup yields CDR1 LGHNA and CDR2 YNFKEQ. The CDR3 runs to 15 residues. The V segment lost 0 bases and the J segment 8 bases; nucleotides outside the gene matches: 8. The CDR3 protein is CASSQDPGQGSGYTF. DNA of the CDR3: TGTGCCAGCAGCCAAGACCCCGGACAGGGTTCGGGCTACACCTTC.

The chain's CDR3 is CSVGAKASVTSSGYTF. The CDR3 DNA is TGCAGCGTTGGGGCTAAGGCGTCAGTGACCTCCTCTGGCTACACCTTC. The J gene is TRBJ1-2, the V gene TRBV29-1; D uncertain. This CDR3 has 16 residues. Trimming took off 4 bases at V and 7 bases at J, with 25 bases between the two ends. Germline V gene data show CDR1 as SQVTM and CDR2 as ANQGSEA.

This sequence joins TRBV29-1 and TRBJ2-4; D is tentatively TRBD1 or TRBD2 (5 bases each). The CDR3 consists of 12 residues. Trimming removed 6 bases at V and 6 bases at J, with 12 bases between. Per the germline V gene, CDR1 is SQVTM and CDR2 is ANQGSEA. In DNA form, the CDR3 reads TGCAGCGTGATCCGGGACCGAAACATTCAGTACTTC. Protein: CSVIRDRNIQYF.

The V and J genes are TRBV14 and TRBJ2-7, with 7 bases aligning to TRBD1. V gave up 1 base and J gave up 7 bases; unmatched junction bases: 4. Germline lookup yields CDR1 SGHDN and CDR2 FVKESK. CDR3 size: 13 residues. CDR3 region: CASSQAGQLEQYF. CDR3 sequence (DNA): TGTGCCAGCAGCCAAGCGGGACAGTTGGAGCAGTACTTC.

The gene calls are TRBV9 and TRBJ2-7; D is possibly TRBD1 (5 bases). Germline V gene sequence: CDR1 SGDLS, CDR2 YYNGEE. With 3 bases removed from V and 7 bases from J, the gap between germline ends came to 17 bases. The CDR3 is made up of 14 amino acids. The CDR3 region has the DNA TGTGCCAGCAGCGGCTCAAGGGGCTCTCGTGAGCAGTACTTC. It translates to CASSGSRGSREQYF.

This clone was recorded at least ten times. The chain has TRBV7-9 and TRBJ1-2, with D possibly being TRBD1 (5 bases). Looked up from germline, CDR1 is SEHNR and CDR2 is FQNEAQ (reference sequence). The CDR3 totals 13 residues. Trimming left V 1 base short and J 9 bases short, with 12 bases between. The CDR3 is CASSLGMTASYTF. CDR3 in DNA: TGTGCCAGCAGCTTAGGTATGACAGCGAGCTACACCTTC.